The present entry profiles one T cell receptor (beta chain) with its context. Its cognate antigen is unknown. The sample is drawn from a study of shared clonotypes between healthy human individuals. Study context: The cohort had a couple of women and three men, ages 18 to 49.

Findings and caveats of the study: A generally larger estimated richness was seen in naive subsets than in memory subsets. The donor pool, a small one, limited the genetic and exposure-history diversity represented. Some clonotypes were shared by all four sorted-subset donors, while others were not shared. The non-shared ones had lower generation probabilities than the shared ones.

Germline CDR1 is SEHNR and CDR2 is FQNEAQ (reference sequence). CDR3 size: 16 residues. Trimming removed 5 bases from V and 1 base from J; junction bases left unmatched: 4. Measured with immunoSEQ multiplex PCR; TCRdb has only the in-frame clones, and not every one. Here the sample spans approximately 940,000 clones, around three quarters being singletons. This chain links TRBV7-9 with TRBJ2-1, with 11 bases lining up with TRBD2. Specimen: memory CD4+ T cells sorted from blood. Documented subset: CD45RA-negative fraction. The sequence was collected from a man aged 18 to 30 in good health. CDR3 in amino acids: CASSHSGRASYNEQFF. The CDR3 DNA is TGTGCCAGCAGCCATAGCGGGAGGGCATCCTACAATGAGCAGTTCTTC. Full variable domain (remainder filled in from reference TRBV7-9 and TRBJ2-1): DTGVSQNPRHKITKRGQNVTFRCDPISEHNRLYWYRQTLGQGPEFLTYFQNEAQLEKSRLLSDRFSAERPKGSFSTLEIQRTEQGDSAMYLCASSHSGRASYNEQFFGPGTRLTVL.